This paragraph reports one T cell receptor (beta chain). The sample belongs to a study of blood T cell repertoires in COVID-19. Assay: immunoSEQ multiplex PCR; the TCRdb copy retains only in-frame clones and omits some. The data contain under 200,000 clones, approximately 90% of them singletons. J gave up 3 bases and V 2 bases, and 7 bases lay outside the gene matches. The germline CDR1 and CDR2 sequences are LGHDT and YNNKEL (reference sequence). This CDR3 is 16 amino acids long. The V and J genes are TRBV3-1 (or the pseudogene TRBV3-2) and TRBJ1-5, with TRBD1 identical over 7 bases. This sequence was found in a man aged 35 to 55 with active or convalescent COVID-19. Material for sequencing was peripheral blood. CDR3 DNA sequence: TGTGCCAGCAGCCAATCCATAGGACAGGTCAATCAGCCCCAGCATTTT. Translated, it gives CASSQSIGQVNQPQHF.